The clone carrying this T cell receptor (beta chain) came up a few times. The antigen is unknown. The sample originates from a study of T cells in Graves' hyperthyroidism and ophthalmopathy. This CDR3 is built from 16 residues. CDR1 and CDR2 (germline): MNHEY, SVGEGT. V lost 5 bases and J 5 bases, leaving 22 bases between the germline ends. Amplification yielded TCR beta CDR3 regions, with RNA transcripts as the source. The HTBI primer set drove a first-round RT-PCR of the TCR CDR3. Using its own MiXCR run on the multiplex PCR reads, TCRdb lists one record per CDR3 protein. The repertoire includes 600,000 or so distinct CDR3 sequences, approximately 15% of them detected once, and less than 9% sits in the top ten. The study, taken as a whole, reports: Model-based prediction identified ophthalmopathy a median roughly 5.9 months prior to its onset.

The sample taken for sequencing was blood. The chain has TRBV6-2 or TRBV6-3 and TRBJ2-7; a weak D match, TRBD1 (7 bases). The receptor comes from a young woman with Graves' ophthalmopathy. Written as DNA, the CDR3 is TGTGCCAGCAGTCAAGAGCAGGGGGGCTGGGACCACGAGCAGTACTTC. Protein product: CASSQEQGGWDHEQYF.